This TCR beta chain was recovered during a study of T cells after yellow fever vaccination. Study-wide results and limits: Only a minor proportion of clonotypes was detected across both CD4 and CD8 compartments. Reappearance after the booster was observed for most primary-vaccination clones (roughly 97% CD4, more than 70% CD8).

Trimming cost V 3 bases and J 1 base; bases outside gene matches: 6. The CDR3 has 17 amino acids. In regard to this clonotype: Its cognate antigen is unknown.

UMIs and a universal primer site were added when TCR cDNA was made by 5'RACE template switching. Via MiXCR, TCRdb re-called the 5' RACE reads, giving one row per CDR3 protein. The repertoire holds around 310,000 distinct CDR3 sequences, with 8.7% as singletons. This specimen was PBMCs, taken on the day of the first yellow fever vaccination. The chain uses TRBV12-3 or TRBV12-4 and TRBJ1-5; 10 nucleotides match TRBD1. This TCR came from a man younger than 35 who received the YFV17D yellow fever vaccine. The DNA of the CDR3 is TGTGCCAGCAGTTTGGGCGGGGACAGGGGAAGCAATCAGCCCCAGCATTTT. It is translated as CASSLGGDRGSNQPQHF.